The 25 T cell receptor beta chains presented below share a single source sample, sequenced in a study of cytomegalovirus exposure and HLA in healthy donors. The PCR made use of 60 Vbeta and 13 Jbeta primers. Repertoires were generated with immunoSEQ multiplex PCR, while TCRdb's copy carries only in-frame clones and drops some. The sample contains some 150,000 clones, approximately 84% of which appear only once. The sample consisted of PBMCs. All receptors derive from a young woman in good health and CMV-seronegative.

The table lists this clone with a few counts. This chain's CDR3 is CASSFYRGRGYTF. CDR3 in DNA: TGTGCCAGCAGTTTCTACAGGGGGCGAGGCTACACCTTC. The chain links TRBV28 to TRBJ1-2; TRBD1 aligns across 9 bases. This CDR3 is 13 amino acids long. V was pared by 3 bases and J by 8 bases, with 4 bases of the junction left unmatched. Germline loops: CDR1 MDHEN, CDR2 SYDVKM.

Only one count was recorded for this clone. This sequence joins TRBV7-3 and TRBJ2-5; 10 nucleotides line up with TRBD1. Germline V gene sequence: CDR1 SGHTA, CDR2 FQGTGA. Germline trimming cut 5 bases from V and 2 bases from J; bases unmatched to any gene: 5. The CDR3 consists of 15 residues. The CDR3 spells CASSPGGQGQETQYF. CDR3 sequence (DNA): TGTGCCAGCAGCCCCGGGGGACAGGGGCAAGAGACCCAGTACTTC.

The chain uses TRBV4-1 and TRBJ1-4, with 8 bases identical to TRBD1. Germline lookup yields CDR1 MGHRA and CDR2 YSYEKL. V gave up 1 base and J gave up 7 bases; unmatched junction bases: 2. The CDR3 loop spans 14 amino acids. The CDR3 DNA reads TGCGCCAGCAGCCAAGGGACAGGGCCTGAAAAACTGTTTTTT. It encodes CASSQGTGPEKLFF.

This clone was picked up one time. The chain couples TRBV19 to TRBJ2-1; 9 positions match TRBD2. The CDR3 sequence is 14 residues long. Germline CDR1 reads LNHDA; CDR2 reads SQIVND (reference sequence). Unmatched junction bases numbered 7, after V lost 7 bases and J lost 6 bases. This chain's CDR3 is CASKGGGDSNEQFF. The CDR3 DNA follows: TGTGCCAGTAAAGGCGGGGGGGACTCCAATGAGCAGTTCTTC. Using reference TRBV19 and TRBJ2-1 for the parts outside the CDR3, the full variable domain is DGGITQSPKYLFRKEGQNVTLSCEQNLNHDAMYWYRQDPGQGLRLIYYSQIVNDFQKGDIAEGYSVSREKKESFPLTVTSAQKNPTAFYLCASKGGGDSNEQFFGPGTRLTVL.

Turning to this clone: Germline is not matched at one junction end, which may reflect a read error. Additional DNA sequences in this sample encode the identical CDR3. V gene TRBV7-2 combines with J gene TRBJ1-5, with D possibly TRBD1 on 6 matching bases. The CDR3 is made up of 15 amino acids. CDR1 is SGHTA and CDR2 is FQGNSA in the germline V gene. CDR3 bases: TGTGCCAGCAGCTTAGCCGGGCAGGGGAATCAGCCCCAACATTTT. Its protein is CASSLAGQGNQPQHF.

The gene calls are TRBV28 and TRBJ1-3; D uncertain. There are 13 residues in the CDR3. Looked up from germline, CDR1 is MDHEN and CDR2 is SYDVKM. The V gene lost 8 bases and the J gene lost 1 base, with 9 bases spanning the gap. DNA of the CDR3: TGTGCCAGCCAACAGTTTTCTGGAAACACCATATATTTT. This codes for CASQQFSGNTIYF.

The chain recombines TRBV7-2 with TRBJ2-1; 7 positions match TRBD2. Germline values: CDR1 SGHTA, CDR2 FQGNSA. V was pared by 8 bases and J by 4 bases, with 11 bases of the junction left unmatched. This CDR3 has 15 residues. CDR3 in DNA: TGTGCCAGCCGCCGGGACGGGGGGAATTACAATGAGCAGTTCTTC. Translating gives CASRRDGGNYNEQFF.

The V gene is TRBV29-1, the J gene TRBJ1-1, with TRBD1 matching 7 bases. This CDR3 has 12 amino acids. J gave up 13 bases and V 0 bases, and 8 bases lay outside the gene matches. Germline values: CDR1 SQVTM, CDR2 ANQGSEA. CDR3 residues: CSVEDRGEAGFF. CDR3 bases: TGCAGCGTTGAAGACAGGGGGGAGGCGGGTTTCTTT.

V and J are TRBV30 and TRBJ1-2, with a possible D match to TRBD1 (6 bases). CDR1 and CDR2 from the germline V gene are GTSNPN and SVGIG (reference sequence). The length of the CDR3 is 13 residues. The ends were cut back, 5 bases at V and 4 bases at J, with 14 bases in the middle. The CDR3 sequence is CAWGPTGPYGYTF. The CDR3 DNA reads TGTGCCTGGGGTCCGACAGGACCCTATGGCTACACCTTC.

This sequence joins TRBV7-6 and TRBJ2-3; D ambiguous. Germline V gives CDR1 SGHVS, CDR2 FNYEAQ. Trimming left V 2 bases short and J 6 bases short, with 6 bases between. The length of the CDR3 is 12 residues. The CDR3 DNA sequence: TGTGCCAGCAGCTTATCAGGTGATACGCAGTATTTT. It specifies CASSLSGDTQYF.

The chain uses TRBV5-1 and TRBJ2-5; TRBD1 might be the D (6 bases). Germline-derived CDR1 and CDR2 are SGHRS and YFSETQ. V was cut by 4 bases and J by 2 bases, with 12 bases left in between. The CDR3 contains 14 residues. CDR3 in DNA: TGCGCCAGCAGCCCTATCGGACAGCAAGAGACCCAGTACTTC. This sequence encodes CASSPIGQQETQYF.

The gene calls are TRBV12-5 and TRBJ2-7; D is ambiguous. The germline gives CDR1 LGHNT, CDR2 FRNRAP. There are 12 residues in the CDR3. Deletions cut 2 bases from V and 7 bases from J, with 9 bases between. CDR3 region: CASGLTPGEQYF. In nucleotides, the CDR3 is TGTGCTAGTGGTTTGACTCCCGGGGAGCAGTACTTC. The full variable domain, in which reference TRBV12-5 and TRBJ2-7 provide the parts outside the CDR3, is DARVTQTPRHKVTEMGQEVTMRCQPILGHNTVFWYRQTMMQGLELLAYFRNRAPLDDSGMPKDRFSAEMPDATLATLKIQPSEPRDSAVYFCASGLTPGEQYFGPGTRLTVT.

This clone appeared a few times. The rearrangement uses TRBV18 and TRBJ1-5, with D possibly TRBD1 on 5 matching bases. The CDR3 runs to 13 residues. CDR1 and CDR2 (germline): KGHSH, LQKENI. The germline V and J ends were trimmed by 5 bases and 8 bases, with 13 bases remaining between them. CDR3 sequence (DNA): TGTGCCAGCTCATCGACCCCCAGGGAGCCCCAGCATTTT. It translates to CASSSTPREPQHF.

This sequence joins TRBV29-1 and TRBJ1-1; TRBD1 matches at 10 bases. After removal of 4 bases from V and 5 bases from J, the junction contained 1 base not matched to a gene. The germline CDR1 and CDR2 sequences are SQVTM and ANQGSEA. The CDR3 consists of 12 residues. The CDR3 bases are TGCAGCGTTGGGACAGGGGGAACTGAAGCTTTCTTT. Encoded protein: CSVGTGGTEAFF.

This clone has at least ten counts. The rearrangement links TRBV6-6 to TRBJ1-1; no clear D. Trimming removed 2 bases at V and 3 bases at J, with 7 bases between. CDR1 and CDR2 from the germline V gene are MNHNY and SVGAGI (reference sequence). The CDR3 totals 13 residues. The CDR3 DNA reads TGTGCCAGCAGTTACGGAGGCCACACTGAAGCTTTCTTT. This sequence encodes CASSYGGHTEAFF.

V gene TRBV10-3 combines with J gene TRBJ2-3, with 11 bases identical to TRBD2. In germline, CDR1 is ENHRY, CDR2 SYGVKD. V shed 4 bases and J 4 bases; nucleotides not matched to a gene: 4. The CDR3 has 15 amino acids. Here the CDR3 reads CAISASGRRADTQYF. DNA for the CDR3: TGTGCCATCAGTGCTAGCGGGAGGAGGGCAGATACGCAGTATTTT.

This chain links TRBV28 with TRBJ1-1; TRBD1 matches 7 bases. The CDR3 sequence is 13 residues long. The J segment lost 8 bases and the V segment lost 6 bases, leaving 9 bases of the junction unmatched. CDR1 and CDR2 (germline): MDHEN, SYDVKM. DNA of the CDR3: TGTGCCAGCAGCCACCCCAGGGGGACAGAAGCTTTCTTT. Amino acids: CASSHPRGTEAFF.

This chain connects TRBV2 to TRBJ2-6, with D possibly being TRBD1 (5 bases). Per the germline V gene, CDR1 is SNHLY and CDR2 is FYNNEI. With 3 bases removed from V and 2 bases from J, the gap between germline ends came to 5 bases. The CDR3 is 14 amino acids. The DNA of the CDR3 is TGTGCCAGCAGTGACAGGGCTGGGGCCAACGTCCTGACTTTC. Its translation: CASSDRAGANVLTF.

This sequence joins TRBV7-2 and TRBJ2-6, with D unresolved. Trimming took 1 base from V and 4 from J, leaving 11 bases between them. The germline V gene encodes CDR1 SGHTA and CDR2 FQGNSA. This CDR3 region has 16 residues. CDR3 sequence: CASSLVSTSGANVLTF. CDR3 bases: TGTGCCAGCAGCTTAGTCTCGACTTCCGGGGCCAACGTCCTGACTTTC.

The chain combines TRBV19 with TRBJ2-1; the D is unclear. V dropped 6 bases and J dropped 1 base, with 13 bases sitting between them. Germline V gene lookup returns CDR1 LNHDA and CDR2 SQIVND (reference sequence). The CDR3 sequence is 15 residues long. DNA of the CDR3: TGTGCCAGTAGAATGGGCGAAAGTTCCTACAATGAGCAGTTCTTC. Translating it yields CASRMGESSYNEQFF.

The rearrangement joins TRBV2 to TRBJ2-5; D unresolved. Germline lookup yields CDR1 SNHLY and CDR2 FYNNEI. V was pared by 7 bases and J by 0 bases, with 6 bases between. This CDR3 is 12 amino acids long. The CDR3 sequence is CASNKYQETQYF. Written as DNA, the CDR3 is TGTGCCAGCAACAAGTACCAAGAGACCCAGTACTTC. The full variable domain, in which reference TRBV2 and TRBJ2-5 provide the parts outside the CDR3, is EPEVTQTPSHQVTQMGQEVILRCVPISNHLYFYWYRQILGQKVEFLVSFYNNEISEKSEIFDDQFSVERPDGSNFTLKIRSTKLEDSAMYFCASNKYQETQYFGPGTRLLVL.

The chain links TRBV4-2 to TRBJ1-4; 7 bases are a match to TRBD1. CDR1 and CDR2 from the germline V gene are LGHNA and YNFKEQ. CDR3 length equals 13 residues. V gave up 2 bases and J gave up 10 bases; unmatched junction bases: 4. The CDR3 loop reads CASSQKGAGKLFF. In nucleotides, the CDR3 is TGTGCCAGCAGCCAAAAGGGGGCGGGAAAACTGTTTTTT.

The chain couples TRBV10-3 to TRBJ2-1; 10 positions match TRBD1. This CDR3 region has 16 residues. V gave up 6 bases and J gave up 4 bases; unmatched junction bases: 9. The germline V gene has CDR1 ENHRY and CDR2 SYGVKD. Here the CDR3 reads CAISYPTGGSYNEQFF. The CDR3 coding sequence is TGTGCCATCAGCTACCCGACAGGGGGCTCTTACAATGAGCAGTTCTTC.

CDR3 in amino acids: CASSGGTGGLQGEQYF. The CDR3 DNA is TGTGCCAGCAGCGGGGGGACAGGGGGCCTTCAGGGAGAGCAGTACTTC. V and J are TRBV5-4 and TRBJ2-7, with 12 bases identical to TRBD1. The CDR3 has 16 residues. Germline loops: CDR1 SGHNT, CDR2 YYREEE (reference sequence). J lost 7 bases, V lost 4 bases, and 12 bases had no gene match.

The rearrangement uses TRBV30 and TRBJ2-2, with D perhaps TRBD2 (5 bases). The germline V gene encodes CDR1 GTSNPN and CDR2 SVGIG (reference sequence). This CDR3 has 14 amino acids. V was trimmed by 0 bases and J by 5 bases, leaving 10 bases between them. Here the CDR3 reads CAWSVLGSTGELFF. The CDR3, as DNA: TGTGCCTGGAGTGTACTGGGGAGTACCGGGGAGCTGTTTTTT.